The present TCR beta chain was sequenced within a study of OX40 agonist ivuxolimab in advanced cancers. Some background on the complete study: The costimulatory receptor OX40 (CD134) was targeted by ivuxolimab, a fully human IgG2 agonistic monoclonal antibody. Intravenous ivuxolimab was administered to patients every 2 weeks at six dose levels: 0.01, 0.1, 0.3, 1.5, 3 and 10 mg/kg. Among the approximately 50 dose-escalation patients, some 20 had hepatocellular carcinoma, 15 or so melanoma, 9 renal cell carcinoma and 9 head and neck cancer. The dose-escalation cohort was about 83% male with a mean age of roughly 62 years, ranging from roughly 20 to 80. Prior anti-PD-1, anti-PD-L1 or anti-CTLA-4 therapy was permitted, and about two fifths of dose-escalation patients had received checkpoint inhibitors. Partial responses occurred in three dose-escalation patients, of whom one had hepatocellular carcinoma and two had cutaneous melanoma. The point of sequencing TCRbeta in the periphery was to test whether ivuxolimab changed TCR sequence diversity and drove clonal T-cell expansion. The paper describes the monotherapy dose-escalation part (N ≈ 51 patients) of the phase I trial of ivuxolimab.

Regarding this clone: Its antigen remains undetermined. Base qualities are not provided; no much larger clone lies one nucleotide away.

Genomic DNA was isolated from the sorted cells so that the TCRbeta CDR3 region could be sequenced. TCRbeta CDR3 regions were sequenced using the immunoSEQ Assay. In its TCRdb copy, this immuneACCESS table keeps in-frame sequences only and misses some clones. Where compared with another copy, unresolved V genes explain less than half of these, and the others have no known cause. Counted in this sample were more than 70,000 clones; 84% of them appeared once. The top ten clonotypes cover 0.4% to 0.55% of the sample. Here is what the overall study found, with its caveats: Which antigens the clonally expanded peripheral T cells were specific for was not determined. At doses of 0.1 to 3.0 mg/kg, clonal expansion of both CD4+ and CD8+ blood T cells was observed from baseline to week 6. On average, CD8+ T cells showed more expanded clones than CD4+ T cells after ivuxolimab. In partial responders in the 0.1-3.0 mg/kg groups, normalized peripheral clonal expansion was found to be among the lowest, especially among CD8+ T cells. Low levels of normalized T-cell clonal expansion were also seen in some nonresponding patients.

Sequences PRHDT (CDR1) and FYEKMQ (CDR2) are obtained from the germline V gene (reference sequence). The germline V and J ends show losses of 4 bases and 2 bases respectively, and no gene match explains 5 bases of the junction. Spanning cysteine to phenylalanine, the CDR3 consists of 15 amino acids. Just CDR3 DNA is preserved here, 45 bases in frame from base 1. Patients with autoimmune disease history or receiving systemic immunosuppression were excluded from the trial. Peripheral blood for TCR sequencing was collected from all dose cohorts at baseline, on cycle 4 day 1, and on cycle 7 day 1. Samples were obtained from an open-label, multicenter, first-in-human phase I dose-escalation trial of ivuxolimab. Adults with locally advanced or metastatic melanoma, renal cell carcinoma, hepatocellular carcinoma or head and neck squamous cell carcinoma were enrolled in the trial. Before TCR sequencing, CD4+ T cells and CD8+ T cells from peripheral blood were sorted into separate populations.

The source material was CD4+ or CD8+ T cells sorted from blood, sampled in a trial of the OX40 agonist ivuxolimab. This TCR was sampled from an adult with an advanced solid tumor such as melanoma, head and neck, liver or kidney cancer. The chain links TRBV13 with TRBJ1-2, with 9 junctional bases fitting TRBD1. CDR3 reads: CASSYRDRVNYGYTF. The DNA is TGTGCCAGCAGCTACCGGGACAGGGTCAACTATGGCTACACCTTC.